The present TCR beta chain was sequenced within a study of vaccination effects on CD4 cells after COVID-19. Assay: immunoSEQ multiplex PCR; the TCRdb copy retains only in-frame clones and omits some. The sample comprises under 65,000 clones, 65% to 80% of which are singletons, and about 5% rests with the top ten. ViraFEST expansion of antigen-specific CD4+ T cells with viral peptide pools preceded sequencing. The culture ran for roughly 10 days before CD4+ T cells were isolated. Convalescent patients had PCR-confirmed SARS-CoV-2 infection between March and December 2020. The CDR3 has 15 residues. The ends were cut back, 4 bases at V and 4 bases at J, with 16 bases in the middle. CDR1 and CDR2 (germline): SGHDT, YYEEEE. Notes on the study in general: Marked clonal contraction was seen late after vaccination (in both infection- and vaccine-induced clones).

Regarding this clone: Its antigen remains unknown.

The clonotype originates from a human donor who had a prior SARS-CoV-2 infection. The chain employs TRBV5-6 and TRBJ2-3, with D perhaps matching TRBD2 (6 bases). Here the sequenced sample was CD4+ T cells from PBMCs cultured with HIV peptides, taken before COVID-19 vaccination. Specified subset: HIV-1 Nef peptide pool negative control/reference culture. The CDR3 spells CASSIETRLADTQYF. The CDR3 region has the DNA TGTGCCAGCAGCATCGAGACTAGGTTAGCAGATACGCAGTATTTT.